One sample yielded the 15 T cell receptor beta chains listed below, sequenced in a study of vaccination effects on CD4 cells after COVID-19. Clones were read by immunoSEQ multiplex PCR, and TCRdb kept only the in-frame ones, dropping some. Of fewer than 25,000 clones listed, about 70% are singletons. ViraFEST used viral peptide pools to expand antigen-specific CD4+ T cells before sequencing. Between days 10 and 11 of culture, CD4+ T cells were separated out. Every participant took two doses of the BNT162b2 or mRNA-1273 vaccine. No antigen is known for these receptors. The source was CD4+ T cells from PBMCs cultured with SARS-CoV-2 spike peptides, collected after COVID-19 vaccination. The receptors were sampled from a human donor who received a COVID-19 vaccine.

The chain joins TRBV6-6 to TRBJ1-2; the match to TRBD1 covers 8 bases. This CDR3 spans 14 amino acids. Losses at the gene ends were 5 bases for V and 6 bases for J; bases not matched to a gene: 8. The germline CDR1 and CDR2 sequences are MNHNY and SVGAGI (reference sequence). CDR3 sequence: CASSSGQGFDGYTF. In DNA, the CDR3 is TGTGCCAGCAGTAGCGGACAGGGTTTTGATGGCTACACCTTC.

V is TRBV6-5 and J is TRBJ1-2, with 9 bases matching TRBD1. The germline V gene encodes CDR1 MNHEY and CDR2 SVGAGI. V lost 5 bases to trimming and J lost 3 bases; unmatched junction nucleotides: 7. The CDR3 spans 15 residues. In DNA, the CDR3 is TGTGCCAGCAGTAGCGGGACAGGGAGGGACTATGGCTACACCTTC. Encoded protein: CASSSGTGRDYGYTF.

J is TRBJ1-1 and V is TRBV5-3, with TRBD1 identical over 7 bases. TRBV5-3 is annotated as an ORF whose role is uncertain. There are 15 residues in the CDR3. Trimming cost V 4 bases and J 5 bases; bases outside gene matches: 11. The CDR3 here is CARSTQGRGKTEAFF. The CDR3 DNA reads as TGTGCCAGAAGCACACAGGGGCGGGGAAAAACTGAAGCTTTCTTT.

The rearrangement links TRBV27 to TRBJ2-4; D possibly corresponds to TRBD1 (5 bases). CDR1 MNHEY and CDR2 SMNVEV come from the germline V gene (reference sequence). The CDR3 spans 13 residues. V lost 10 bases, J lost 7 bases, and 17 bases lay in between. CDR3 DNA: TGTGCCACCCAGGGCAGGGTGGGGAACATTCAGTACTTC. As protein: CATQGRVGNIQYF.

This clone has only one observation. The chain links TRBV9 to TRBJ2-3, with TRBD1 matching over 9 bases. V was pared by 4 bases and J by 1 base, with 4 bases of the junction left unmatched. CDR1 and CDR2 (germline): SGDLS, YYNGEE. The CDR3 spans 15 residues. The CDR3 sequence: CASSSRDRGTDTQYF. DNA for the CDR3: TGTGCCAGCAGCTCCCGGGACAGGGGCACAGATACGCAGTATTTT.

This clone was observed a single time. This chain connects TRBV6-5 to TRBJ1-1, with 7 bases fitting TRBD1. The CDR3 contains 13 residues. Germline values: CDR1 MNHEY, CDR2 SVGAGI. The V and J ends lost 7 bases and 4 bases, in that order; junction bases with no gene match: 6. This CDR3 is CASIRQGFTEAFF. The CDR3 nucleotides read TGTGCCAGCATTAGACAGGGCTTCACTGAAGCTTTCTTT.

In regard to this clone: Other DNA sequences in this sample translate to the same CDR3. The chain joins TRBV5-1 to TRBJ2-1; D may be TRBD2 (5 bases). CDR3 size: 15 residues. The ends were cut back, 0 bases at V and 0 bases at J, with 7 bases in the middle. Looked up from germline, CDR1 is SGHRS and CDR2 is YFSETQ. Here the CDR3 DNA reads TGCGCCAGCAGCTTGGAAGGGAGCTCCTACAATGAGCAGTTCTTC. Amino acids: CASSLEGSSYNEQFF.

Only a few counts were recorded for this clone. This chain connects TRBV7-9 to TRBJ1-3; D unresolved. The CDR3 has 13 residues. Germline loops: CDR1 SEHNR, CDR2 FQNEAQ (reference sequence). V was clipped by 2 bases and J by 4 bases, with 6 bases between them. This CDR3 is CASSLPSGNTIYF. The CDR3 region has the DNA TGTGCCAGCAGCTTACCTAGCGGAAACACCATATATTTT.

The chain uses TRBV5-1 and TRBJ2-2; D call uncertain. The CDR3 consists of 15 residues. The V gene's germline CDR1 is SGHRS and CDR2 YFSETQ. Trimming took 5 bases from V and 3 from J, leaving 14 bases between them. The CDR3 spells CASSPFSTYTGELFF. CDR3 sequence (DNA): TGCGCCAGCAGTCCTTTTAGCACATACACCGGGGAGCTGTTTTTT.

The chain is built from TRBV20-1 and TRBJ2-5, with D unresolved. Per germline, CDR1 DFQATT and CDR2 SNEGSKA (reference sequence). With 6 bases removed from V and 2 bases from J, the gap between germline ends came to 4 bases. The CDR3 extends over 10 amino acids. The CDR3 reads CSAGQETQYF. Written as DNA, the CDR3 is TGCAGTGCCGGTCAAGAGACCCAGTACTTC.

V gene TRBV7-9 combines with J gene TRBJ1-1; possible D gene TRBD1, 6 bases. This CDR3 has 13 residues. Germline loops: CDR1 SEHNR, CDR2 FQNEAQ (reference sequence). Trimming cost V 5 bases and J 1 base, with 8 bases left between them. The CDR3 DNA reads TGTGCCAGCAGCCCACAGGGGAACACTGAAGCTTTCTTT. Amino acid sequence: CASSPQGNTEAFF.

The chain joins TRBV18 to TRBJ1-3; D perhaps matches TRBD1 (5 bases). Germline loops: CDR1 KGHSH, CDR2 LQKENI. This CDR3 contains 17 residues. Trimming removed 2 bases at V and 0 bases at J, with 14 bases between. Here the CDR3 DNA reads TGTGCCAGCTCACCAAGGATGACAGCCAGCTCTGGAAACACCATATATTTT. Its protein is CASSPRMTASSGNTIYF.

The chain uses TRBV10-3 and TRBJ1-6, with D perhaps TRBD1 (6 bases). The CDR3 sequence is 14 residues long. V was clipped by 7 bases and J by 5 bases, with 12 bases between them. Germline lookup yields CDR1 ENHRY and CDR2 SYGVKD. In nucleotides, the CDR3 is TGTGCCATCACTGGGGGGCTTCATAATTCACCCCTCCACTTT. It codes for CAITGGLHNSPLHF.

This chain links TRBV19 with TRBJ2-4; D unresolved. This CDR3 is built from 14 residues. V was clipped by 5 bases and J by 0 bases, with 8 bases between them. From germline, CDR1 is LNHDA and CDR2 SQIVND (reference sequence). The CDR3 loop reads CASSQPGAKNIQYF. CDR3 coding DNA: TGTGCCAGTAGTCAGCCCGGAGCCAAAAACATTCAGTACTTC.

V usage is TRBV7-8 and J usage is TRBJ1-4; possibly TRBD1 for D (6 bases). Deletions cut 1 base from V and 7 bases from J, with 16 bases between. Germline values: CDR1 SGHVS, CDR2 FQNEAQ. The CDR3 totals 16 residues. CDR3 region: CASSLDGGLGSEKLFF. The DNA of the CDR3 is TGTGCCAGCAGCTTAGATGGGGGGCTGGGGAGTGAAAAACTGTTTTTT.